Following are 19 T cell receptor beta chains from one sample sequenced in a study of T cell changes during pregnancy in multiple sclerosis. Sequencing was performed with immunoSEQ multiplex PCR; in TCRdb, only in-frame clones are kept and a portion is missing. The table lists 30,000 to 40,000 clones, around nine tenths of them singletons. The sample consisted of CD8+ T cells from peripheral blood mononuclear cells, taken in the second trimester of pregnancy. The receptor source for this set is a female donor with multiple sclerosis, enrolled in a pregnancy study.

The CDR3 sequence: CASSFPSTGVNYEQYF. The CDR3 nucleotides are TGTGCCAGCAGCTTCCCTTCGACAGGGGTAAACTACGAGCAGTACTTC. The rearrangement joins TRBV7-8 to TRBJ2-7, with TRBD1 identical over 8 bases. Losses at the gene ends were 3 bases for V and 3 bases for J; bases not matched to a gene: 10. CDR1 and CDR2 from the germline V gene are SGHVS and FQNEAQ. The CDR3 contains 16 residues. Full variable domain (rest looked up from reference TRBV7-8 and TRBJ2-7): GAGVSQSPRYKVAKRGQDVALRCDPISGHVSLFWYQQALGQGPEFLTYFQNEAQLDKSGLPSDRFFAERPEGSVSTLKIQRTQQEDSAVYLCASSFPSTGVNYEQYFGPGTRLTVT.

Notes on this clone: In the same sample, other DNA sequences code for this CDR3. The CDR3: CASSLTSGEKLFF. The CDR3 DNA reads TGTGCCAGCAGTCTAACGTCGGGTGAAAAACTGTTTTTT. The chain has TRBV6-5 and TRBJ1-4; no reliable D call. From germline, CDR1 is MNHEY and CDR2 SVGAGI. The V gene lost 5 bases and the J gene lost 7 bases, with 11 bases spanning the gap. The CDR3 is 13 residues long.

The gene calls are TRBV10-3 and TRBJ2-5, with TRBD1 as a possible D gene (5 bases). The CDR3 has 17 residues. The germline CDR1 and CDR2 sequences are ENHRY and SYGVKD. V gave up 2 bases and J gave up 4 bases, with 20 bases separating them. The CDR3 sequence: CAISELRRSGNLETQYF. The CDR3 coding sequence is TGTGCCATCAGTGAGCTACGACGTTCAGGGAACCTAGAGACCCAGTACTTC.

V is TRBV13 and J is TRBJ2-1, with 9 bases that match TRBD2. The germline CDR1 and CDR2 sequences are PRHDT and FYEKMQ (reference sequence). The CDR3 extends over 15 amino acids. Trimming took 2 bases from V and 7 from J; bases not matched to a gene: 6. DNA for the CDR3: TGTGCCAGCAGCTTAAGGGCTAGCGGGAAAAATGAGCAGTTCTTC. It specifies CASSLRASGKNEQFF.

The V and J genes are TRBV7-3 and TRBJ2-2; D perhaps matches TRBD2 (6 bases). Germline V CDR1 and CDR2: SGHTA, FQGTGA. V was cut by 6 bases and J by 2 bases, with 16 bases left in between. CDR3 size: 16 residues. CDR3 nucleotide sequence: TGTGCCAGCAGTCCCGCCATAGCGGTCAACACCGGGGAGCTGTTTTTT. This translates into CASSPAIAVNTGELFF.

The rearrangement links TRBV4-3 to TRBJ2-7, with TRBD2 as a possible D gene (6 bases). Germline V lookup: CDR1 LGHNA, CDR2 YSLEER. V was pared by 0 bases and J by 4 bases, with 13 bases between. CDR3 length equals 15 residues. CDR3 bases: TGCGCCAGCAGCCAAGACTCGGGGGTACAGTACGAGCAGTACTTC. It is translated as CASSQDSGVQYEQYF.

This rearrangement joins TRBV7-9 to TRBJ2-2; 11 bases fit TRBD2. Germline loops: CDR1 SEHNR, CDR2 FQNEAQ (reference sequence). The CDR3 extends over 16 amino acids. J gave up 6 bases and V 1 base, and 4 bases lay outside the gene matches. The CDR3 spells CASSLVAGGPAGELFF. The CDR3 DNA is TGTGCCAGCAGCTTAGTAGCGGGAGGGCCTGCCGGGGAGCTGTTTTTT.

The V and J genes are TRBV19 and TRBJ1-5, with 11 bases aligning to TRBD1. Germline assignment: CDR1 LNHDA and CDR2 SQIVND (reference sequence). This CDR3 spans 14 amino acids. Trimming at V came to 5 bases and at J to 7 bases, leaving 4 bases not matched to a gene. The DNA of the CDR3 is TGTGCCAGTAGTGGACAGGGGGCCGTCCAGCCCCAGCATTTT. Residues: CASSGQGAVQPQHF.

This chain links TRBV27 with TRBJ1-5; D remains unclear. The V gene lost 2 bases and the J gene lost 5 bases, with 7 bases spanning the gap. Germline values: CDR1 MNHEY, CDR2 SMNVEV (reference sequence). The CDR3 extends over 13 amino acids. The DNA of the CDR3 is TGTGCCAGCAGTTTAACCGAGTATCAGCCCCAGCATTTT. Its translation: CASSLTEYQPQHF.

V and J are TRBV12-5 and TRBJ1-2, with D unresolved. V was pared by 1 base and J by 5 bases, with 17 bases between. This CDR3 is 16 amino acids long. Germline V gene lookup returns CDR1 LGHNT and CDR2 FRNRAP. CDR3 coding DNA: TGTGCTAGTGGTTTGGCCCAAGTCCTGGCCGGGTATGGCTACACCTTC. It translates to CASGLAQVLAGYGYTF.

This clone was seen just once. The chain carries TRBV14 and TRBJ2-1; 8 bases fit TRBD1. Per the germline V gene, CDR1 is SGHDN and CDR2 is FVKESK. The CDR3 loop spans 16 amino acids. Trimming at V came to 2 bases and at J to 4 bases, leaving 7 bases not matched to a gene. DNA for the CDR3: TGTGCCAGCAGCCAACCAAAGCGGACAGGGTACAATGAGCAGTTCTTC. Protein: CASSQPKRTGYNEQFF.

This sequence joins TRBV28 and TRBJ2-7; 7 positions match TRBD1. Germline CDR1 is MDHEN and CDR2 is SYDVKM. CDR3 length: 13 residues. V shed 4 bases, J shed 3 bases, and the junction held 3 bases outside the gene matches. Written as DNA, the CDR3 is TGTGCCAGCAGTTCCCGACAGGGCTACGAGCAGTACTTC. Translating gives CASSSRQGYEQYF.

The rearrangement links TRBV4-1 to TRBJ1-2; D gene ambiguous. The CDR3 extends over 14 amino acids. In germline, CDR1 is MGHRA, CDR2 YSYEKL. The ends were cut back, 0 bases at V and 7 bases at J, with 12 bases in the middle. Written as DNA, the CDR3 is TGCGCCAGCAGCCAAGATCCGTCGGGTTTTGGCTACACCTTC. This sequence encodes CASSQDPSGFGYTF.

The V gene is TRBV4-3, the J gene TRBJ2-1; TRBD2 agrees at 7 bases. Per germline, CDR1 LGHNA and CDR2 YSLEER. The CDR3 covers 18 residues. Trimming at V came to 0 bases and at J to 4 bases, leaving 12 bases not matched to a gene. As DNA, the CDR3 is TGCGCCAGCAGCCAAGATGGGTGGGGCGGGGGAGAATACAATGAGCAGTTCTTC. It is translated as CASSQDGWGGGEYNEQFF.

V gene TRBV19 combines with J gene TRBJ1-1, with a possible D match to TRBD1 (6 bases). The germline CDR1 and CDR2 sequences are LNHDA and SQIVND (reference sequence). This CDR3 is 17 amino acids long. Trimming took 7 bases from V and 7 from J, leaving 28 bases between them. The CDR3 loop reads CASTEYGGAQAVGEAFF. The CDR3 DNA reads as TGTGCCAGTACCGAATATGGGGGGGCCCAAGCAGTCGGTGAAGCTTTCTTT.

In DNA form, the CDR3 reads TGTGCCAGCAGCTTAACGCCAACATACGAGCAGTACTTC. Amino acids: CASSLTPTYEQYF. The chain couples TRBV7-6 to TRBJ2-7; D remains ambiguous. Germline V gene lookup returns CDR1 SGHVS and CDR2 FNYEAQ. The CDR3 sequence is 13 residues long. Trimming cost V 2 bases and J 4 bases, with 9 bases left between them.

The chain links TRBV6-1 to TRBJ1-6; TRBD1 matches at 7 bases. In germline, CDR1 is MNHNS, CDR2 SASEGT. The V gene end was trimmed by 0 bases and the J gene end by 9 bases; junction bases not matched to a gene: 5. The CDR3 runs to 15 residues. CDR3 bases: TGTGCCAGCAGTGAAGCGAGTGAGGGGGCTTCACCCCTCCACTTT. Its protein product is CASSEASEGASPLHF.

CDR3 amino acids: CSVETGQGYEQYF. The CDR3 nucleotides read TGCAGCGTCGAAACAGGACAGGGCTACGAGCAGTACTTC. The genes are TRBV29-1 and TRBJ2-7, with TRBD1 identical over 8 bases. With 6 bases clipped from V and 3 bases from J, the junction kept 7 bases outside the gene matches. The CDR3 has 13 residues. Germline CDR1 reads SQVTM; CDR2 reads ANQGSEA.

By its share, this clone is medium-sized. This chain connects TRBV28 to TRBJ1-1; 9 bases fit TRBD1. V lost 3 bases, J lost 5 bases, and 13 bases stayed unmatched. Per germline, CDR1 MDHEN and CDR2 SYDVKM. CDR3 length equals 17 residues. CDR3: CASSLGLGQGGSTEAFF. CDR3 sequence (DNA): TGTGCCAGCAGTTTGGGGTTGGGACAGGGCGGATCAACTGAAGCTTTCTTT.